This TCR beta chain was sequenced during a study of patients and donors after allogeneic stem cell transplantation. Germline values: CDR1 SGHRS, CDR2 YFSETQ. CDR3 length: 13 residues. Germline trimming cut 5 bases from V and 5 bases from J; bases unmatched to any gene: 4. This clonotype was seen a handful of times. Using its own MiXCR run on the RT-PCR reads, TCRdb lists one record per CDR3 protein. The sample includes hundreds of thousands of distinct CDR3 sequences, 38% of them seen just once. This chain joins TRBV5-1 and TRBJ1-1; 9 nucleotides line up with TRBD1. The sequence derives from a human donor who was either an allogeneic HSCT recipient or a stem cell or donor lymphocyte infusion donor (not recorded which). It is not recorded whose cells these are; they may come from a transplant donor. Source material: blood, either unsorted or a sorted T cell fraction (not recorded which). The DNA for the CDR3 is TGCGCCAGCAGACTTGGACAGGGGACTGAAGCTTTCTTT. Residues: CASRLGQGTEAFF.